This T cell receptor (beta chain) was obtained from a study of shared T cell receptors in the human thymus. Assay: immunoSEQ multiplex PCR; the TCRdb copy retains only in-frame clones and omits some. The repertoire holds 720,000 or so clones, 70% to 90% seen once, with 0.0095% to 0.013% in the top ten. CDR1 is SQVTM, CDR2 ANQGSEA, per germline. The CDR3 consists of 14 residues. Trimming at V came to 6 bases and at J to 1 base, leaving 8 bases not matched to a gene. The sample was also linked to a second study, of human thymus T cells.

The receptor comes from a girl less than two years old with a congenital heart defect. Source material: thymocytes. The chain recombines TRBV29-1 with TRBJ1-1; 7 nucleotides agree with TRBD1. CDR3 loop: CSVLGDSRNTEAFF. The CDR3 nucleotides are TGCAGCGTCCTAGGGGACAGTCGGAACACTGAAGCTTTCTTT.